These 20 T cell receptor beta chains were all obtained from the same sample, sequenced in a study of technical replicates of blood from a handful of donors. The repertoire was sequenced with immunoSEQ multiplex PCR; TCRdb's copy has only in-frame clones and lacks some. Of about 50,000 clones listed, 90% to 96% are singletons. The sample consisted of T cells isolated from PBMCs. These receptor sequences come from a human donor in good health.

The V and J genes are TRBV13 and TRBJ1-1; D is ambiguous. CDR3 size: 13 residues. The V gene lost 4 bases and the J gene lost 1 base, with 7 bases spanning the gap. The germline CDR1 and CDR2 sequences are PRHDT and FYEKMQ (reference sequence). The CDR3 coding sequence is TGTGCCAGCAGCTCACAGACGAACACTGAAGCTTTCTTT. Translated, it gives CASSSQTNTEAFF.

The chain carries TRBV5-8 and TRBJ1-2; D unresolved. Germline assignment: CDR1 SGHTS and CDR2 YDEGEE. This CDR3 contains 12 residues. The V end lost 0 bases, the J end lost 5 bases, and 5 bases lay between the germline ends. For the CDR3, the DNA is TGTGCCAGCAGCTTGGGAGAGTATGGCTACACCTTC. Protein: CASSLGEYGYTF.

The J gene is TRBJ1-4, the V gene TRBV7-6; 11 bases agree with TRBD1. CDR1 SGHVS and CDR2 FNYEAQ come from the germline V gene. The CDR3 has 15 amino acids. After removal of 0 bases from V and 12 bases from J, the junction contained 6 bases not matched to a gene. The CDR3 region is CASSLAGGQGAELFF. The DNA for the CDR3 is TGTGCCAGCAGCTTAGCAGGTGGACAGGGGGCGGAACTGTTTTTT.

This sequence joins TRBV28 and TRBJ1-5; the D gene is possibly TRBD1 (5 bases). This CDR3 contains 14 residues. V lost 2 bases and J lost 7, with 12 bases in between. Germline CDR1 and CDR2: MDHEN and SYDVKM. In DNA, the CDR3 is TGTGCCAGCAGTTTAAGGGGATCAGGACAGCCCCAGCATTTT. Translation gives CASSLRGSGQPQHF.

This clone has just one count. The CDR3 spells CASSLSGSITGELFF. Written as DNA, the CDR3 is TGTGCCAGCAGCTTAAGCGGGAGCATCACCGGGGAGCTGTTTTTT. This chain joins TRBV7-2 and TRBJ2-2, with 8 bases that match TRBD2. Trimming at V came to 2 bases and at J to 4 bases, leaving 3 bases not matched to a gene. Germline assignment: CDR1 SGHTA and CDR2 FQGNSA. CDR3 size: 15 residues.

CDR3 nucleotide sequence: TGTGCCAGCAGTTACGAAGGGGCCGCAACCTACGAGCAGTACTTC. Translation gives CASSYEGAATYEQYF. The chain links TRBV6-5 to TRBJ2-7, with D perhaps matching TRBD1 (5 bases). The CDR3 has 15 residues. Germline V gene data show CDR1 as MNHEY and CDR2 as SVGAGI. The V and J ends lost 2 bases and 2 bases respectively, with 13 bases between them.

This chain connects TRBV9 to TRBJ2-7, with D hard to call. The CDR3 loop spans 11 amino acids. Trimming shortened V by 4 bases and J by 3 bases, and 5 bases separated the two germline ends. From germline, CDR1 is SGDLS and CDR2 YYNGEE. The CDR3 nucleotides read TGTGCCAGCAGCCCAGGCTACGAGCAGTACTTC. It codes for CASSPGYEQYF.

The chain is built from TRBV11-2 and TRBJ1-4; no reliable D call. This CDR3 region has 14 residues. CDR1 SGHAT and CDR2 FQNNGV come from the germline V gene. Between the trimmed V and J ends, which lost 1 base and 3 bases, there was a span of 6 bases. CDR3 nucleotide sequence: TGTGCCAGCAGCTTAGGGCAGGCTAATGAAAAACTGTTTTTT. This sequence encodes CASSLGQANEKLFF.

The V gene is TRBV5-1, the J gene TRBJ1-4; D unresolved. CDR1 and CDR2 from the germline V gene are SGHRS and YFSETQ. The CDR3 has 15 amino acids. Trimming removed 0 bases at V and 2 bases at J, with 8 bases between. The CDR3 DNA reads TGCGCCAGCAGCTTGGATGAGGGCACTAATGAAAAACTGTTTTTT. It specifies CASSLDEGTNEKLFF.

The chain recombines TRBV7-2 with TRBJ1-2; 8 bases align to TRBD1. Germline lookup yields CDR1 SGHTA and CDR2 FQGNSA. Germline trimming cut 5 bases from V and 5 bases from J; bases unmatched to any gene: 4. The CDR3 extends over 13 amino acids. The CDR3 spells CASSPDRAYGYTF. In DNA, the CDR3 is TGTGCCAGCAGCCCGGACAGGGCGTATGGCTACACCTTC.

The rearrangement uses TRBV6-1 and TRBJ1-2; tentatively, D is TRBD1 (5 bases). This CDR3 comprises 16 residues. Germline V gene sequence: CDR1 MNHNS, CDR2 SASEGT. Trimming left V 3 bases short and J 9 bases short, with 23 bases between. CDR3: CASSDNGAFPLWRYTF. In DNA, the CDR3 is TGTGCCAGCAGTGATAATGGGGCCTTCCCCCTCTGGCGCTACACCTTC.

The rearrangement uses TRBV6-5 and TRBJ2-3; TRBD2 might be the D (5 bases). Trimming left V 8 bases short and J 4 bases short, with 13 bases between. The length of the CDR3 is 13 residues. The germline V gene encodes CDR1 MNHEY and CDR2 SVGAGI. The CDR3 nucleotides read TGTGCCAGCTCCTACGGGGTTTCAGATACGCAGTATTTT. Translating it yields CASSYGVSDTQYF.

The V gene is TRBV19, the J gene TRBJ2-7; 7 bases align to TRBD2. From germline, CDR1 is LNHDA and CDR2 SQIVND (reference sequence). Trimming took 1 base from V and 2 from J; bases not matched to a gene: 5. The CDR3 is 15 residues long. CDR3 in DNA: TGTGCCAGTAGTATAGTGGCTAGCGGTACCTACGAGCAGTACTTC. It codes for CASSIVASGTYEQYF.

This clone was picked up one time. V is TRBV28 and J is TRBJ1-5; D not resolved. V was pared by 3 bases and J by 3 bases, with 9 bases between. This CDR3 is 14 amino acids long. Germline lookup yields CDR1 MDHEN and CDR2 SYDVKM. In nucleotides, the CDR3 is TGTGCCAGCAGTTTCGGAGCCGTCAATCAGCCCCAGCATTTT. It translates to CASSFGAVNQPQHF. The full variable domain, in which reference TRBV28 and TRBJ1-5 provide the parts outside the CDR3, is DVKVTQSSRYLVKRTGEKVFLECVQDMDHENMFWYRQDPGLGLRLIYFSYDVKMKEKGDIPEGYSVSREKKERFSLILESASTNQTSMYLCASSFGAVNQPQHFGDGTRLSIL.

This clone was detected once. V and J are TRBV14 and TRBJ1-4; 8 nucleotides line up with TRBD1. V trimming: 5 bases; J trimming: 5 bases; junction bases outside the gene matches: 7. There are 15 residues in the CDR3. The V gene's germline CDR1 is SGHDN and CDR2 FVKESK. CDR3 loop: CASSGDRIMNEKLFF. The CDR3 DNA follows: TGTGCCAGCAGCGGGGACAGGATAATGAATGAAAAACTGTTTTTT.

V gene TRBV30 combines with J gene TRBJ1-2; 8 bases match TRBD1. With 4 bases clipped from V and 4 bases from J, the junction kept 8 bases outside the gene matches. Per the germline V gene, CDR1 is GTSNPN and CDR2 is SVGIG (reference sequence). This CDR3 has 14 residues. CDR3 sequence (DNA): TGTGCCTGGAAGGAAGGACAGGGCAGCTATGGCTACACCTTC. Protein product: CAWKEGQGSYGYTF.

The V and J genes are TRBV7-8 and TRBJ1-2; D gene ambiguous. Germline values: CDR1 SGHVS, CDR2 FQNEAQ. CDR3 length: 15 amino acids. With 1 base removed from V and 2 bases from J, the gap between germline ends came to 11 bases. The CDR3 DNA sequence: TGTGCCAGCAGCTTAGACGCAGGAGGGAACTATGGCTACACCTTC. Its translation is CASSLDAGGNYGYTF.

This clone was counted once. The chain employs TRBV7-6 and TRBJ2-7; 8 nucleotides align to TRBD1. In germline, CDR1 is SGHVS, CDR2 FNYEAQ. The CDR3 consists of 13 residues. The V and J ends lost 11 bases and 2 bases, in that order; junction bases with no gene match: 8. The CDR3 is CAVGTGMAYEQYF. CDR3 in DNA: TGTGCCGTCGGGACAGGAATGGCCTACGAGCAGTACTTC.

The chain uses TRBV25-1 and TRBJ2-7; 8 positions agree with TRBD1. CDR3 length: 15 amino acids. Trimming at V came to 4 bases and at J to 5 bases, leaving 10 bases not matched to a gene. Germline V gene lookup returns CDR1 MGHDK and CDR2 SYGVNS. CDR3 bases: TGTGCCAGCAGTGTAACGGGACAGGAGAGGCACGAGCAGTACTTC. Its protein product is CASSVTGQERHEQYF.

This chain uses TRBV5-1 with TRBJ1-1; D is uncertain. Looked up from germline, CDR1 is SGHRS and CDR2 is YFSETQ. Deletions cut 5 bases from V and 0 bases from J, with 8 bases between. This CDR3 has 13 amino acids. CDR3 sequence reads: CASSVDLNTEAFF. The CDR3 DNA is TGCGCCAGCAGTGTCGACTTGAACACTGAAGCTTTCTTT.